The entry below describes one T cell receptor beta chain. Using immunoSEQ multiplex PCR, the repertoire was profiled, and TCRdb retains in-frame clones only, with some absent. Of around 28,000 clones detected, around 50% appear once; the ten largest clones hold 8.5%. This sample is drawn from a study of early stage breast cancer tumors. Across the whole study: ER+/PR+/HER2- status applied to about 80% of the 16 invasive breast tumors.

Sequenced input: breast tumor tissue. The source is a person in their fifties or sixties with breast cancer.

Written as DNA, the CDR3 is TGCGCCAGCAGTTGGACTAGCGGGAGTTCAGATACGCAGTATTTT. Protein sequence: CASSWTSGSSDTQYF. The V call is TRBV10-1, the J call TRBJ2-3; TRBD2 agrees at 13 bases. CDR1 WNHNN and CDR2 SYGVQD come from the germline V gene (reference sequence). This CDR3 has 15 amino acids. Unmatched junction bases numbered 3, after V lost 5 bases and J lost 4 bases.